This record concerns one TCR beta chain sequence. This clonotype was detected only a few times. It lacks a known antigen. Base quality data are lacking; no much larger clone is found one base away. The data were taken from a study of response to subunit inactivated influenza vaccine listed by TCRdb under 2018. For the wider study: The study used deep quantitative T cell receptor repertoire profiling to track responses to a trivalent subunit inactivated influenza vaccine. Findings and caveats that apply to the study as a whole: According to the authors, only a limited number of new T cells may be recruited by each seasonal influenza vaccination.

Library creation used RT-PCR. TCRdb lists the instrument as Illumina HiSeq 2500. Using fastp at Q25 and MiXCR, TCRdb reprocessed the public reads and kept productive beta chains. Rows matching on CDR3 protein sequence are summarized as one entry with the most common DNA and genes. Present in this sample are under 950,000 distinct CDR3 sequences, around 20% of which were seen just once. The ten largest account for roughly a tenth of the sample. From cysteine to phenylalanine, the CDR3 is 17 amino acids long. Solely the CDR3 DNA is kept, with 51 bases framed from the first base. The CDR1 and CDR2 encoded by the germline V gene are MGHRA and YSYEKL. V and J are truncated by 1 base and 8 bases respectively, leaving an intervening sequence of 23 bases.

The specimen was PBMCs from blood, collected less than 6 days after vaccination. This clonotype was obtained from a man aged 50 or older who received an inactivated influenza vaccine. Donor details come from another sample of the same person, matched by shared clones. The sequence links TRBV4-1 to TRBJ1-2, with a weak D call of TRBD1 (5 bases match). The nucleotides read TGCGCCAGCAGCCAAGCGATACCCCCCCTCGGGGCTCGGGGCTACACCTTC. Its translation reads: CASSQAIPPLGARGYTF.